This TCR beta chain derives from a study of T cells in Graves' hyperthyroidism and ophthalmopathy. Study background: It was at initial diagnosis, before any treatment, that peripheral blood was collected.

Broader study findings: Also found in blood were most expanded thyroid clonotypes above 0.001.

The TCR beta CDR3 regions underwent amplification using RNA transcripts as the source. Researchers ran a first-round RT-PCR on the TCR CDR3 using the HTBI primer set. In TCRdb, the multiplex PCR reads were re-called with MiXCR into one record per CDR3 protein. The sample has more than 550,000 distinct CDR3 sequences; around 19% are singletons. This clonotype was detected only a few times. What it binds is not known. Germline V gene lookup returns CDR1 MNHEY and CDR2 SMNVEV (reference sequence). J gave up 6 bases and V 0 bases, and 15 bases lay outside the gene matches. The CDR3 runs 19 residues. What was sequenced was blood. This chain links TRBV27 with TRBJ1-4, with 8 bases fitting TRBD1. The clonotype comes from a woman aged 45-65 years with Graves' hyperthyroidism that later progressed to Graves' ophthalmopathy. CDR3: CASSLSPPAGTGGYEKLFF. CDR3 nucleotides: TGTGCCAGCAGTTTATCGCCCCCTGCCGGGACAGGTGGGTATGAAAAACTGTTTTTT. Complete variable domain (other parts from reference TRBV27 and TRBJ1-4): EAQVTQNPRYLITVTGKKLTVTCSQNMNHEYMSWYRQDPGLGLRQIYYSMNVEVTDKGDVPEGYKVSRKEKRNFPLILESPSPNQTSLYFCASSLSPPAGTGGYEKLFFGSGTQLSVL.